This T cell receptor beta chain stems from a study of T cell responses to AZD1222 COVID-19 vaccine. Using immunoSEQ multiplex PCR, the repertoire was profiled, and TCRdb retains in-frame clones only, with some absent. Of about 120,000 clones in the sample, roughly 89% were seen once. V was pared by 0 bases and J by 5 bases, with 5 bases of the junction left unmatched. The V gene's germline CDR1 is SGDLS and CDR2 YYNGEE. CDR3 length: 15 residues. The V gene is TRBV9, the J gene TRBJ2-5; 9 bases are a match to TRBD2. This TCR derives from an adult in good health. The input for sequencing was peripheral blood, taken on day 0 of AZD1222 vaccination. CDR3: CASSVGLAGRETQYF. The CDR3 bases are TGTGCCAGCAGCGTAGGGCTAGCGGGACGGGAGACCCAGTACTTC. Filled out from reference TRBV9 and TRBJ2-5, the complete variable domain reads DSGVTQTPKHLITATGQRVTLRCSPRSGDLSVYWYQQSLDQGLQFLIQYYNGEERAKGNILERFSAQQFPDLHSELNLSSLELGDSALYFCASSVGLAGRETQYFGPGTRLLVL.